The entry below gives a single TCR beta chain sequence along with its context. Per the study methods: Reference gene primers were amplified, and this amplification served to estimate nucleated cell counts. Clones were sequenced by immunoSEQ multiplex PCR, and TCRdb holds only the in-frame ones, with some missing. D and trimming come from the DNA, and the V and J calls and clone size come from that table. The sample holds 35,000 to 55,000 clones, around 90% seen once. This sample is drawn from a study of blood T cell repertoires in COVID-19. Turning to the study itself: Acute-phase and convalescent COVID-19 samples originated in the United States, Italy and Spain. Nucleic acid was either cDNA or gDNA, and it came from T cells, B-cell-depleted T cells, or PBMCs.

Germline V lookup: CDR1 SGHRS, CDR2 YFSETQ. V was trimmed by 4 bases and J by 2 bases, leaving 15 bases between them. This CDR3 region has 16 residues. V and J are TRBV5-1 and TRBJ2-2; TRBD2 is a possible D gene (6 bases). This clonotype originated in a man in his fifties or sixties with active COVID-19. Specimen: peripheral blood. The CDR3 nucleotides are TGCGCCAGCAGCCGATTCTGGGACTCCAACACCGGGGAGCTGTTTTTT. The encoded protein is CASSRFWDSNTGELFF.